These 21 T cell receptor beta chains came from one sample sequenced in a study of T cells in Graves' hyperthyroidism and ophthalmopathy. What was amplified from RNA transcripts were TCR beta CDR3 regions. HTBI primers drove first-round RT-PCR of the TCR CDR3. TCRdb fed the multiplex PCR reads into MiXCR, producing one record per CDR3 protein. The table shows nearly 600,000 distinct CDR3 sequences, with 14% occurring only once. Sequencing used blood. These receptor sequences come from a woman aged 18-29 years with Graves' ophthalmopathy.

The rearrangement links TRBV20-1 to TRBJ2-2; 14 nucleotides agree with TRBD2. The CDR3 is 16 residues long. The J segment lost 4 bases and the V segment lost 7 bases, leaving 8 bases of the junction unmatched. Germline V CDR1 and CDR2: DFQATT, SNEGSKA (reference sequence). The CDR3 DNA is TGCAGTGTTCGGGGACTAGCGGGAGTTGTCACCGGGGAGCTGTTTTTT. It specifies CSVRGLAGVVTGELFF.

The genes are TRBV6-2 or TRBV6-3 and TRBJ2-7; D is undetermined. V dropped 7 bases and J dropped 3 bases, with 16 bases sitting between them. The CDR3 runs to 14 residues. CDR1 MNHEY and CDR2 SVGEGT come from the germline V gene. The DNA for the CDR3 is TGTGCCAGCAAAGAGACATTGGGGAACTACGAGCAGTACTTC. This translates into CASKETLGNYEQYF.

This clonotype showed up many times. The rearrangement links TRBV7-2 to TRBJ2-5, with 8 bases aligning to TRBD2. Trimming cost V 3 bases and J 5 bases; bases outside gene matches: 14. Germline V lookup: CDR1 SGHTA, CDR2 FQGNSA. There are 17 residues in the CDR3. CDR3 coding DNA: TGTGCCAGCAGCTTGGGAACAACGAGCGGGAGTTGGGAGACCCAGTACTTC. Translating gives CASSLGTTSGSWETQYF. The variable domain in full, completed from reference TRBV7-2 and TRBJ2-5, reads GAGVSQSPSNKVTEKGKDVELRCDPISGHTALYWYRQSLGQGLEFLIYFQGNSAPDKSGLPSDRFSAERTGGSVSTLTIQRTQQEDSAVYLCASSLGTTSGSWETQYFGPGTRLLVL.

In its sample, this clonotype was seen many times. The V call is TRBV20-1, the J call TRBJ2-1, with D possibly called TRBD1 or TRBD2 (5 bases each). The CDR3 is made up of 12 amino acids. Per the germline V gene, CDR1 is DFQATT and CDR2 is SNEGSKA (reference sequence). The V and J ends lost 3 bases and 10 bases respectively, with 13 bases between them. The CDR3 DNA follows: TGCAGTGCTAGCAAAGGGGACGGAGAGCAGTTCTTC. Amino acid sequence: CSASKGDGEQFF.

Only a few counts were recorded for this clonotype. The junction shows a germline mismatch at one end, possibly a read error. The chain combines TRBV29-1 with TRBJ2-3; possibly TRBD1 or TRBD2 for D (5 bases each). Looked up from germline, CDR1 is SQVTM and CDR2 is ANQGSEA. The CDR3 runs 16 residues. The CDR3 loop reads CSVEASGSSSTDTQYF. In DNA form, the CDR3 reads TGCAGCGTCGAAGCCTCAGGGAGTTCTAGCACAGATACGCAGTATTTT.

This clonotype was seen a few times. The chain links TRBV5-8 to TRBJ2-2; D is unclear. The CDR3 has 14 residues. Germline V gene lookup returns CDR1 SGHTS and CDR2 YDEGEE. Trimming took 1 base from V and 5 from J, leaving 9 bases between them. In DNA form, the CDR3 reads TGTGCCAGCAGCTTGAGGGAAAGGACCGGGGAGCTGTTTTTT. Protein sequence: CASSLRERTGELFF.

Ten or more counts support this clonotype. The genes are TRBV20-1 and TRBJ2-7; maybe TRBD1 (6 bases). Germline V lookup: CDR1 DFQATT, CDR2 SNEGSKA (reference sequence). This CDR3 is built from 16 residues. V was cut by 3 bases and J by 2 bases, with 20 bases left in between. The CDR3 nucleotides are TGCAGTGCTAGGATCCCCTACAGGGTCGGAACCTACGAGCAGTACTTC. Translation: CSARIPYRVGTYEQYF.

As for this clonotype: This may be a read error, as it is one base from a much larger clone. The chain carries TRBV27 and TRBJ1-1, with D possibly matching TRBD1 (6 bases). Germline CDR1 MNHEY, CDR2 SMNVEV (reference sequence). The length of the CDR3 is 13 residues. The CDR3 loop is CASGRGGDTEALF. The CDR3 nucleotides are TGTGCCAGCGGGAGGGGAGGGGACACTGAAGCTCTCTTT.

A note on this clonotype: A single base separates this from a much larger clone, so it may be a read error. This chain joins TRBV12-3 or TRBV12-4 and TRBJ2-1; 7 nucleotides line up with TRBD2. The CDR3 has 16 residues. CDR3 sequence reads: CASSLAKAGITSEQSF. The DNA for the CDR3 is TGTGCCAGCAGTTTAGCGAAAGCGGGAATTACTAGTGAGCAGTCCTTC.

This clonotype appeared a few times. The CDR3 DNA sequence: TGTGCCAGCGAGGGCTATGGCTACACCTTC. This gives the protein CASEGYGYTF. V usage is TRBV7-3 and J usage is TRBJ1-2; D is unresolved. The germline V gene encodes CDR1 SGHTA and CDR2 FQGTGA. The ends were cut back, 8 bases at V and 4 bases at J, with 5 bases in the middle. The CDR3 length is 10 residues.

This clonotype was seen many times. The chain is built from TRBV30 and TRBJ2-1; D possibly matches TRBD1 or TRBD2 (5 bases each). From germline, CDR1 is GTSNPN and CDR2 SVGIG (reference sequence). The CDR3 loop spans 17 amino acids. Trimming shortened V by 1 base and J by 2 bases, and 18 bases separated the two germline ends. The CDR3 nucleotides are TGTGCCTGGAGTGGAGGGAGAGGGGTTGGAGCCTACAATGAGCAGTTCTTC. It codes for CAWSGGRGVGAYNEQFF.

In its sample, this clonotype was seen a few times. This sequence joins TRBV9 and TRBJ1-1; D is undetermined. The CDR3 extends over 15 amino acids. The germline V gene encodes CDR1 SGDLS and CDR2 YYNGEE. Trimming took 3 bases from V and 1 from J, leaving 13 bases between them. CDR3: CASSDTGIPNTEAFF. The CDR3 DNA reads as TGTGCCAGCAGCGACACCGGGATACCGAACACTGAAGCTTTCTTT.

The chain employs TRBV7-9 and TRBJ1-1; the match to TRBD1 covers 7 bases. Per the germline V gene, CDR1 is SEHNR and CDR2 is FQNEAQ (reference sequence). The CDR3 is made up of 15 amino acids. With V trimmed by 4 bases and J by 0 bases, 5 bases remained unmatched. CDR3 DNA: TGTGCCAGCAGCTCCCGACAGGGAATGAACACTGAAGCTTTCTTT. It translates to CASSSRQGMNTEAFF.

This clonotype was seen a few times. The rearrangement links TRBV18 to TRBJ1-6, with D possibly TRBD1 on 6 matching bases. The CDR3 has 17 residues. Trimming stripped 2 bases from V and 7 bases from J, with 18 bases between. Germline lookup yields CDR1 KGHSH and CDR2 LQKENI. CDR3 in DNA: TGTGCCAGCTCACCAGATTCCCCGGGGGCGAGGAATTCACCCCTCCACTTT. As protein: CASSPDSPGARNSPLHF. Supplemented by reference TRBV18 and TRBJ1-6, the full variable domain reads NAGVMQNPRHLVRRRGQEARLRCSPMKGHSHVYWYRQLPEEGLKFMVYLQKENIIDESGMPKERFSAEFPKEGPSILRIQQVVRGDSAAYFCASSPDSPGARNSPLHFGNGTRLTVT.

The chain employs TRBV29-1 and TRBJ2-7; 10 bases are shared with TRBD1. V lost 2 bases to trimming and J lost 1 base; unmatched junction nucleotides: 26. CDR3 length: 22 amino acids. Germline loops: CDR1 SQVTM, CDR2 ANQGSEA. CDR3 in amino acids: CSVELIQHGKDRGGTRSYEQYF. CDR3 DNA sequence: TGCAGCGTTGAACTTATTCAACACGGAAAGGACAGGGGGGGGACCCGTTCCTACGAGCAGTACTTC.

At least ten counts were recorded for this clonotype. The genes are TRBV10-3 and TRBJ2-1, with 11 bases aligning to TRBD2. Trimming at V came to 4 bases and at J to 5 bases, leaving 4 bases not matched to a gene. CDR1 ENHRY and CDR2 SYGVKD come from the germline V gene. The CDR3 is made up of 15 amino acids. CDR3 coding DNA: TGTGCCATCAGTGCTCTAGCGGGAGGTAACAATGAGCAGTTCTTC. It is translated as CAISALAGGNNEQFF.

The table lists this clonotype with many counts. The chain recombines TRBV2 with TRBJ2-3; D remains ambiguous. The V gene's germline CDR1 is SNHLY and CDR2 FYNNEI. V lost 7 bases and J 0 bases, leaving 20 bases between the germline ends. The CDR3 is 17 amino acids. The CDR3 region is CASTRMGYVASTDTQYF. The CDR3 DNA reads TGTGCCAGCACCCGAATGGGCTACGTAGCTAGCACAGATACGCAGTATTTT.

This clonotype was detected only a few times. The J gene is TRBJ2-7, the V gene TRBV4-2; the D is unclear. Per the germline V gene, CDR1 is LGHNA and CDR2 is YNFKEQ. This CDR3 has 15 residues. Trimming took 4 bases from V and 4 from J, leaving 17 bases between them. This CDR3 reads CASSPLETVRYEQYF. CDR3 DNA: TGTGCCAGCAGCCCCCTTGAGACGGTGAGGTACGAGCAGTACTTC.

This clonotype was found many times. The chain recombines TRBV7-3 with TRBJ2-7, with 9 bases identical to TRBD2. Trimming took 5 bases from V and 3 from J; bases not matched to a gene: 8. The germline V gene has CDR1 SGHTA and CDR2 FQGTGA. This CDR3 contains 15 residues. CDR3 residues: CASSPSSSGIYEQYF. DNA of the CDR3: TGTGCCAGCAGCCCGAGTTCTAGCGGGATCTACGAGCAGTACTTC.

This clonotype was counted at least ten times. This chain links TRBV6-1 with TRBJ2-7; no reliable D call. CDR1 and CDR2 (germline): MNHNS, SASEGT. With 1 base removed from V and 3 bases from J, the gap between germline ends came to 7 bases. This CDR3 is built from 13 residues. For the CDR3, the DNA is TGTGCCAGCAGTGAAGGCGTCAGCTACGAGCAGTACTTC. This codes for CASSEGVSYEQYF.

This clonotype showed up just a few times. V gene TRBV4-1 combines with J gene TRBJ2-7, with D unclear. Between the trimmed V and J ends, which lost 0 bases and 0 bases, there was a span of 9 bases. Germline CDR1 is MGHRA and CDR2 is YSYEKL. The CDR3 sequence is 15 residues long. CDR3 region: CASSQEDLSSYEQYF. In DNA form, the CDR3 reads TGCGCCAGCAGCCAAGAAGACCTGAGCTCCTACGAGCAGTACTTC.